This T cell receptor beta chain is drawn from a study of shared clonotypes between healthy human individuals. The study, taken as a whole, reports: The sharing of roughly 5% of naive CD4 clonotypes was seen across a few donors.

The method was immunoSEQ multiplex PCR; TCRdb's version includes in-frame clones alone and lacks a portion of them. Of roughly 1 million clones detected, roughly 80% appear once; the ten largest clones hold 1.4% to 1.5%. V dropped 0 bases and J dropped 7 bases, with 9 bases sitting between them. CDR1 is MNHNY, CDR2 SVGAGI, per germline (reference sequence). This CDR3 has 14 amino acids. This clone came up a few times. What it binds is not known. The V and J genes are TRBV6-6 and TRBJ2-2, with D perhaps TRBD1 (6 bases). This TCR derives from a man in his late teens or twenties in good health. The source material was memory CD4+ T cells sorted from blood. Indicated subset: CD45RA-negative fraction. The CDR3 region is CASSYSQGSGELFF. CDR3 DNA: TGTGCCAGCAGTTACTCCCAGGGGAGCGGGGAGCTGTTTTTT.